This T cell receptor (beta chain) was documented in a study of blood T cells in healthy people across ages. Study-wide findings and caveats: Higher diversity, along with more naive CD4+ cells, distinguished long-lived donors from aged donors.

Combining a sample-barcoded 5' primer with a J-beta primer mix, a second PCR ran for about 7 to 12 cycles. TCRdb reprocessed the 5' RACE reads with MiXCR, giving one entry per CDR3 protein. In the table there are around 800,000 distinct CDR3 sequences, more than 35% of which are singletons. To note about this clonotype: What it recognizes is unknown.

The V segment lost 3 bases and the J segment 5 bases; nucleotides outside the gene matches: 12. Germline assignment: CDR1 LNHDA and CDR2 SQIVND (reference sequence). The CDR3 loop spans 17 amino acids. Sequences were obtained from blood. This TCR derives from a man aged 80 or over in good health. The gene calls are TRBV19 and TRBJ2-7; 11 bases fit TRBD1. CDR3 DNA sequence: TGTGCCAGTAGTATGGGGCACGGACAGGGGGCGGCGGACGAGCAGTACTTC. This codes for CASSMGHGQGAADEQYF.